This TCR beta chain derives from a study of shared clonotypes between healthy human individuals. For the study at large: Each donor's CD4 naive and CD4 memory cells filled three plates apiece, CD8 naive two, and CD8 memory one. Study-wide findings and caveats: Specimens sampled were limited to blood, with tissue repertoires likely differing. In having few donors, the study represented limited genetic and exposure-history diversity.

Notes on this clone: Its antigen is as yet unknown.

The repertoire was sequenced with immunoSEQ multiplex PCR; TCRdb's copy has only in-frame clones and lacks some. The table records about 1.1 million clones, approximately 80% of them present only once. The CDR3 sequence is 14 residues long. V lost 0 bases, J lost 8 bases, and 4 bases stayed unmatched. From germline, CDR1 is SGHNT and CDR2 YYREEE (reference sequence). V gene TRBV5-4 combines with J gene TRBJ1-4; TRBD1 matches 7 bases. This clonotype was obtained from a man aged 18-30 years in good health. Some clones in this sample may be carry-over from other donors' samples. The sequencing input was memory CD4+ T cells from PBMCs. Indicated subset: CD45RA-negative fraction. The CDR3 DNA sequence: TGTGCCAGCAGCTTGGGCAGGGGGAGAGAAAAACTGTTTTTT. It translates to CASSLGRGREKLFF. Full variable domain (rest looked up from reference TRBV5-4 and TRBJ1-4): ETGVTQSPTHLIKTRGQQVTLRCSSQSGHNTVSWYQQALGQGPQFIFQYYREEENGRGNFPPRFSGLQFPNYSSELNVNALELDDSALYLCASSLGRGREKLFFGSGTQLSVL.